Below are 18 T cell receptor beta chains sequenced from a single sample in a study of cytomegalovirus exposure and HLA in healthy donors. A multiplex PCR was run with 60 Vbeta primers and 13 Jbeta primers. TCRdb's copy holds only in-frame clones and misses some; the assay was immunoSEQ multiplex PCR. Seen here are under 150,000 clones, approximately 77% observed once, and the top ten hold 1.8%. Sequences were obtained from PBMCs. Source of these receptors: a man aged 18 to 35 in good health and CMV-seronegative.

The gene calls are TRBV6-6 and TRBJ2-5; 9 nucleotides align to TRBD1. The germline CDR1 and CDR2 sequences are MNHNY and SVGAGI (reference sequence). This CDR3 spans 15 amino acids. Trimming took 7 bases from V and 2 from J; bases not matched to a gene: 8. CDR3 in amino acids: CASTPQGASQETQYF. DNA of the CDR3: TGTGCCAGCACCCCACAGGGGGCATCGCAAGAGACCCAGTACTTC.

The V gene is TRBV9, the J gene TRBJ1-2; TRBD1 might be the D (6 bases). The V gene's germline CDR1 is SGDLS and CDR2 YYNGEE. The CDR3 totals 15 residues. V lost 4 bases, J lost 4 bases, and 17 bases lay in between. The CDR3 spells CASSPNTGKTYGYTF. CDR3 DNA sequence: TGTGCCAGCAGCCCTAATACAGGGAAAACCTATGGCTACACCTTC.

The chain employs TRBV5-1 and TRBJ2-1; 7 bases line up with TRBD2. The CDR3 is 15 residues long. Unmatched junction bases numbered 8, after V lost 2 bases and J lost 6 bases. The V gene's germline CDR1 is SGHRS and CDR2 YFSETQ. The CDR3, as DNA: TGCGCCAGCAGCTTAGAACTAGCGAGCCTCAATGAGCAGTTCTTC. Translation gives CASSLELASLNEQFF.

This clone has only a few counts. This chain connects TRBV7-3 to TRBJ2-5; D may be TRBD2 (6 bases). The CDR3 sequence is 15 residues long. V shed 5 bases and J shed 6 bases, with 19 bases lying between them. From germline, CDR1 is SGHTA and CDR2 FQGTGA. The CDR3 DNA reads TGTGCCAGCAGCCTGGCTGCGGGGAGCCTTCAGACCCAGTACTTC. Its protein product is CASSLAAGSLQTQYF.

This chain links TRBV2 with TRBJ1-5; a weak D match, TRBD1 (5 bases). CDR1 is SNHLY, CDR2 FYNNEI, per germline. The CDR3 is made up of 14 amino acids. V lost 0 bases, J lost 11 bases, and 14 bases lay in between. Written as DNA, the CDR3 is TGTGCCAGCAGTGAAGCGCCAGGGTTTTTAGCCCAGCATTTT. Its translation is CASSEAPGFLAQHF.

The gene calls are TRBV9 and TRBJ1-5, with a possible D match to TRBD1 (5 bases). Trimming took off 0 bases at V and 2 bases at J, with 12 bases between the two ends. Germline V CDR1 and CDR2: SGDLS, YYNGEE. This CDR3 has 16 residues. The CDR3 nucleotides read TGTGCCAGCAGCGTAGAGGGGTGGGAAGGCAATCAGCCCCAGCATTTT. Translation: CASSVEGWEGNQPQHF.

The chain recombines TRBV6-1 with TRBJ2-7, with 7 bases that match TRBD1. Germline CDR1 reads MNHNS; CDR2 reads SASEGT. This CDR3 is built from 13 residues. After removal of 6 bases from V and 0 bases from J, the junction contained 2 bases not matched to a gene. The CDR3 loop is CASRGQLSYEQYF. For the CDR3, the DNA is TGTGCCAGCAGGGGACAGCTCTCCTACGAGCAGTACTTC.

The chain is built from TRBV19 and TRBJ2-7; the D gene is possibly TRBD1 (5 bases). This CDR3 is built from 15 residues. Germline assignment: CDR1 LNHDA and CDR2 SQIVND (reference sequence). Trimming took off 3 bases at V and 0 bases at J, with 12 bases between the two ends. CDR3 sequence reads: CASSIVQGSSYEQYF. The CDR3 nucleotides are TGTGCCAGTAGTATCGTCCAGGGAAGCTCCTACGAGCAGTACTTC.

The chain recombines TRBV2 with TRBJ1-1; TRBD1 aligns across 7 bases. Germline CDR1 is SNHLY and CDR2 is FYNNEI. V was pared by 10 bases and J by 3 bases, with 8 bases of the junction left unmatched. This CDR3 is 13 amino acids long. Here the CDR3 DNA reads TGTGCCACGCGCGGGCAGGGGGACACTGAAGCTTTCTTT. Encoded protein: CATRGQGDTEAFF.

V is TRBV6-5 and J is TRBJ2-3; 11 positions agree with TRBD2. V dropped 4 bases and J dropped 5; count of bases not matched to a gene: 5. CDR3 length: 15 residues. Looked up from germline, CDR1 is MNHEY and CDR2 is SVGAGI. The CDR3 DNA sequence: TGTGCCAGCAGTTTTAGCGGGGGGGCAGTAGATACGCAGTATTTT. Its translation: CASSFSGGAVDTQYF.

The rearrangement uses TRBV10-2 and TRBJ2-5; TRBD2 matches 7 bases. Judging by the DNA end, TRBJ2-7 fits better; the J call may be wrong. This CDR3 contains 18 residues. The germline V gene encodes CDR1 WSHSY and CDR2 SAAADI. The DNA of the CDR3 is TGCGCCAGCAGTGCGGGGTGGCGGGGGAATCCCCGCGGTTACGAGCAGTACTTC. This translates into CASSAGWRGNPRGYEQYF.

The chain has TRBV5-1 and TRBJ2-5, with 7 bases aligning to TRBD2. The V and J ends lost 6 bases and 2 bases, in that order; junction bases with no gene match: 10. The germline CDR1 and CDR2 sequences are SGHRS and YFSETQ. This CDR3 has 15 residues. CDR3 in amino acids: CASTSGRGIQETQYF. The CDR3, as DNA: TGCGCCAGCACGTCCGGGCGGGGGATTCAAGAGACCCAGTACTTC.

This clone showed up just once. The rearrangement links TRBV4-1 to TRBJ2-3; 8 nucleotides agree with TRBD2. The J segment lost 0 bases and the V segment lost 6 bases, leaving 5 bases of the junction unmatched. Germline V gives CDR1 MGHRA, CDR2 YSYEKL. The CDR3 loop spans 15 amino acids. CDR3 DNA: TGCGCCAGCAGTTACGGGGGGGTGAGCACAGATACGCAGTATTTT. It translates to CASSYGGVSTDTQYF.

This sequence joins TRBV5-1 and TRBJ2-7; 7 nucleotides align to TRBD1. Germline V gene data show CDR1 as SGHRS and CDR2 as YFSETQ. CDR3 size: 16 residues. The J segment lost 0 bases and the V segment lost 0 bases, leaving 6 bases of the junction unmatched. Here the CDR3 reads CASSLGGRDSSYEQYF. Written as DNA, the CDR3 is TGCGCCAGCAGCTTGGGGGGCCGGGACAGCTCCTACGAGCAGTACTTC.

The chain is built from TRBV6-6 and TRBJ1-5; a weak D match, TRBD1 (6 bases). Trimming pared 6 bases from V and 3 bases from J, leaving 15 bases between. Germline V gene sequence: CDR1 MNHNY, CDR2 SVGAGI (reference sequence). The CDR3 contains 15 residues. CDR3 nucleotides: TGTGCCAGCAGGACCCGGGACACACCCAATCAGCCCCAGCATTTT. Residues: CASRTRDTPNQPQHF.

CDR3 protein: CATSRDPGSLPYEQYF. The CDR3 bases are TGTGCCACCAGCAGAGATCCCGGGAGCCTCCCCTACGAGCAGTACTTC. This chain uses TRBV15 with TRBJ2-7; D may be TRBD2 (6 bases). V gave up 0 bases and J gave up 2 bases, with 14 bases separating them. From germline, CDR1 is LNHNV and CDR2 YYDKDF (reference sequence). This CDR3 comprises 16 residues. Combining the CDR3 with reference TRBV15 and TRBJ2-7 gives the whole variable domain DAMVIQNPRYQVTQFGKPVTLSCSQTLNHNVMYWYQQKSSQAPKLLFHYYDKDFNNEADTPDNFQSRRPNTSFCFLDIRSPGLGDTAMYLCATSRDPGSLPYEQYFGPGTRLTVT.

As for this clone: Its ends do not fully match the called genes, so a read error is possible. The rearrangement uses TRBV7-9 and TRBJ1-1; the match to TRBD1 covers 7 bases. There are 16 residues in the CDR3. Germline CDR1 reads SEHNR; CDR2 reads FQNEAQ (reference sequence). CDR3 nucleotides: TGTTCCAGCAGCGTCGGGACAGCTTGGGCGAACACTGAAGCTTTCTTT. Translated, it gives CSSSVGTAWANTEAFF.

The chain combines TRBV7-9 with TRBJ2-7; 9 bases agree with TRBD1. V was pared by 6 bases and J by 1 base, with 10 bases of the junction left unmatched. The CDR3 runs 16 residues. CDR1 and CDR2 (germline): SEHNR, FQNEAQ (reference sequence). CDR3 residues: CASRPLWDRASYEQYF. The CDR3 DNA follows: TGTGCCAGCAGGCCCCTATGGGACAGGGCATCCTACGAGCAGTACTTC. Combining the CDR3 with reference TRBV7-9 and TRBJ2-7 gives the whole variable domain DTGVSQNPRHKITKRGQNVTFRCDPISEHNRLYWYRQTLGQGPEFLTYFQNEAQLEKSRLLSDRFSAERPKGSFSTLEIQRTEQGDSAMYLCASRPLWDRASYEQYFGPGTRLTVT.